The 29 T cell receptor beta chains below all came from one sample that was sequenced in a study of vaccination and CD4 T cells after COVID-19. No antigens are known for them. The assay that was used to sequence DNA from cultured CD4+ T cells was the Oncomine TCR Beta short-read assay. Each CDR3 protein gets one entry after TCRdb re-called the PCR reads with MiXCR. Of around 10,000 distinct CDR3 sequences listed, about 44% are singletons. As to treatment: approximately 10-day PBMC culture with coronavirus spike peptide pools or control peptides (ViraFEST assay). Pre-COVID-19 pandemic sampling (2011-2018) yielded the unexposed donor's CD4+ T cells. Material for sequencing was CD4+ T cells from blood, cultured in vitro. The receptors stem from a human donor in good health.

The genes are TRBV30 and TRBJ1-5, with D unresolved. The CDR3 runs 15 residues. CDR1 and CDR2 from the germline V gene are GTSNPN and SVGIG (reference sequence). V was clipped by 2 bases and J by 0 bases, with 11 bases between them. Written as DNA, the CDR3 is TGTGCCTGGAGTCTAAGCCGAAATAGCAATCAGCCCCAGCATTTT. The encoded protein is CAWSLSRNSNQPQHF.

CDR3 sequence (DNA): TGCAGTTTAGCGGGAGCAGGAGAGACCCAGTACTTC. Its protein is CSLAGAGETQYF. This chain links TRBV20-1 with TRBJ2-5; TRBD2 matches 9 bases. Germline loops: CDR1 DFQATT, CDR2 SNEGSKA (reference sequence). This CDR3 has 12 amino acids. Germline trimming cut 8 bases from V and 4 bases from J; bases unmatched to any gene: 5.

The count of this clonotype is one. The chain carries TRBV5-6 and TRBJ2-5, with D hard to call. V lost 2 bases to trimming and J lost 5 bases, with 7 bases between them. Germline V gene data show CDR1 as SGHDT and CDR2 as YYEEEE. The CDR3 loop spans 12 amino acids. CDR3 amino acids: CASSFSVETQYF. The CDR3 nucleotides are TGTGCCAGCAGCTTTTCTGTGGAGACCCAGTACTTC.

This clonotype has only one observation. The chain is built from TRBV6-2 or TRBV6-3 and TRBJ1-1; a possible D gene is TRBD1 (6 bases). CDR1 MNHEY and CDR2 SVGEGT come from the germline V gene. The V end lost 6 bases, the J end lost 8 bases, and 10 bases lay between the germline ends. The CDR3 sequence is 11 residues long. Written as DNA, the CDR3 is TGTGCCAGCAGCCTTGGGACAGAAGCTTTCTTT. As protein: CASSLGTEAFF.

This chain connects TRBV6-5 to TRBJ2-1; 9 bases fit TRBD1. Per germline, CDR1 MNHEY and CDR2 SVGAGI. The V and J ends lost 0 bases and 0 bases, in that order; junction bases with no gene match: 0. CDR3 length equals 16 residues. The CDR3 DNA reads TGTGCCAGCAGTTACTCGACAGGGGGCTCCTACAATGAGCAGTTCTTC. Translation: CASSYSTGGSYNEQFF.

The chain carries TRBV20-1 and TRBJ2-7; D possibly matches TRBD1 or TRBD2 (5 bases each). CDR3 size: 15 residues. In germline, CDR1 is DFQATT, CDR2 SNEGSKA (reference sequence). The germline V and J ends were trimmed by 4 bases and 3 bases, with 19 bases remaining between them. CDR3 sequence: CSATPNPGTHYEQYF. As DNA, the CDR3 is TGCAGTGCTACCCCGAACCCCGGGACCCACTACGAGCAGTACTTC.

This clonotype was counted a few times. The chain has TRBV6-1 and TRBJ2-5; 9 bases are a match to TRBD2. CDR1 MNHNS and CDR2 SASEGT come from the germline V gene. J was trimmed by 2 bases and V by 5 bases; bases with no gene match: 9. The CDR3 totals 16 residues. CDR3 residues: CASSRRLAGRQETQYF. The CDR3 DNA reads TGTGCCAGCAGTCGACGGCTAGCGGGGAGGCAAGAGACCCAGTACTTC.

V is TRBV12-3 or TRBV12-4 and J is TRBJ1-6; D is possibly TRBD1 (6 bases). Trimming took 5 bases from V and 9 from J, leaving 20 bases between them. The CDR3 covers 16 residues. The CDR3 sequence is CASSPRGGRSSSPLHF. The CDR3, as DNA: TGTGCCAGCAGTCCCCGGGGGGGGCGGTCAAGTTCACCCCTCCACTTT.

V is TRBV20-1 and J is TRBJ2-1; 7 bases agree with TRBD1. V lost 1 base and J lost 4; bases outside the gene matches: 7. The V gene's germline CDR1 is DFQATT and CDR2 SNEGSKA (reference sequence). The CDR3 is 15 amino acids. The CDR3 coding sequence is TGCAGTGCTAGAGGTCCGGGACAGATATACAATGAGCAGTTCTTC. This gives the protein CSARGPGQIYNEQFF.

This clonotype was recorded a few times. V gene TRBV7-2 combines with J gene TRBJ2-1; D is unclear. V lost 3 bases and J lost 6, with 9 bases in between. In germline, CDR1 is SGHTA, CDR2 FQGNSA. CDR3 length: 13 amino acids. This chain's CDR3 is CASSFSPTNEQFF. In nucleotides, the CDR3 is TGTGCCAGCAGCTTCTCCCCAACCAATGAGCAGTTCTTC.

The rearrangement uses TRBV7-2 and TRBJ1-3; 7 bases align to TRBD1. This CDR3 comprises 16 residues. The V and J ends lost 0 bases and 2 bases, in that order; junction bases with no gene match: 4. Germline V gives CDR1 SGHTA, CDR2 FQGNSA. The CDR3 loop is CASSLANQGAGNTIYF. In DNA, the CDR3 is TGTGCCAGCAGCTTAGCGAACCAGGGGGCTGGAAACACCATATATTTT.

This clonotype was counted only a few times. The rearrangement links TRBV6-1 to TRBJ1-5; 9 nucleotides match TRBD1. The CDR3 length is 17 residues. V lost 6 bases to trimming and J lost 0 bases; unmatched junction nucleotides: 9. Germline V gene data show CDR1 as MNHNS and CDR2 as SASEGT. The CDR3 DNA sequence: TGTGCCAGCAGCCGGACAGGGGCGACAAATAGCAATCAGCCCCAGCATTTT. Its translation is CASSRTGATNSNQPQHF.

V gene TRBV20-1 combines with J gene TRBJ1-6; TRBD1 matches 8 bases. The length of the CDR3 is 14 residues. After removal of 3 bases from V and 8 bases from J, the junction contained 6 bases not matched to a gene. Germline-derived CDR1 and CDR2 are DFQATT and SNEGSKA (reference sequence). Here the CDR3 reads CSARAGGTYSPLHF. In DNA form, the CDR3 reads TGCAGTGCTAGGGCAGGGGGCACTTATTCACCCCTCCACTTT.

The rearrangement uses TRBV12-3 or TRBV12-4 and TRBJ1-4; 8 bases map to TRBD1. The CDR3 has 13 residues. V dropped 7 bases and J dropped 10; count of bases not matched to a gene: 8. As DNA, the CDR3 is TGTGCCAGCACGCCCGGACAGGGACGAAAACTGTTTTTT. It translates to CASTPGQGRKLFF.

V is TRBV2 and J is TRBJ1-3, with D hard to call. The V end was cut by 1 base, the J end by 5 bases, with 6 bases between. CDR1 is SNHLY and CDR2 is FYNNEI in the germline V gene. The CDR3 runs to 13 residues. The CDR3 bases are TGTGCCAGCAGTGAAGGTGGCCGAAACACCATATATTTT. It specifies CASSEGGRNTIYF. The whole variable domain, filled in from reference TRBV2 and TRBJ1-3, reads EPEVTQTPSHQVTQMGQEVILRCVPISNHLYFYWYRQILGQKVEFLVSFYNNEISEKSEIFDDQFSVERPDGSNFTLKIRSTKLEDSAMYFCASSEGGRNTIYFGEGSWLTVV.

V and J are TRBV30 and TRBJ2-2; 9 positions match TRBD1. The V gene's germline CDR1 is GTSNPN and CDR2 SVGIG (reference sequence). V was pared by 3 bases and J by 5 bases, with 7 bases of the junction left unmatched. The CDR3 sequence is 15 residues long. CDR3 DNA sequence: TGTGCCTGGAGCTTCGGGACAGGGTATACCGGGGAGCTGTTTTTT. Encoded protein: CAWSFGTGYTGELFF.

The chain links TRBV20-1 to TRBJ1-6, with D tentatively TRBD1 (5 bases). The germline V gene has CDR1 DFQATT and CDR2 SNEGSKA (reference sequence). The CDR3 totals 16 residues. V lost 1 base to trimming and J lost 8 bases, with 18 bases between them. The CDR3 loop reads CSARARPTVLYSPLHF. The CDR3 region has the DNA TGCAGTGCTAGAGCTCGCCCGACAGTCCTCTATTCACCCCTCCACTTT.

The CDR3 loop is CSARLQPEGLNTEAFF. The CDR3 region has the DNA TGCAGTGCTAGATTACAACCCGAGGGGCTGAACACTGAAGCTTTCTTT. The chain is built from TRBV20-1 and TRBJ1-1; tentatively, D is TRBD1 (5 bases). This CDR3 comprises 16 residues. V shed 2 bases and J shed 0 bases, with 16 bases lying between them. Germline V CDR1 and CDR2: DFQATT, SNEGSKA (reference sequence).

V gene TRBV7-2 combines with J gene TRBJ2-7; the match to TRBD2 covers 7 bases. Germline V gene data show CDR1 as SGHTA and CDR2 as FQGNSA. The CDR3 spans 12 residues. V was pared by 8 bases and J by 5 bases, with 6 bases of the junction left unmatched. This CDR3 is CASAGRGDEQYF. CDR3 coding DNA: TGTGCCAGCGCCGGACGGGGGGACGAGCAGTACTTC.

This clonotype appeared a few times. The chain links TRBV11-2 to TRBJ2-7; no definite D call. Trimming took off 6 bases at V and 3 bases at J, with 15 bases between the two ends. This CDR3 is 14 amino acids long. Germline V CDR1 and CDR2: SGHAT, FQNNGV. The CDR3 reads CASSPLVGFYEQYF. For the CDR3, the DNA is TGTGCCAGCAGTCCACTGGTCGGATTCTACGAGCAGTACTTC. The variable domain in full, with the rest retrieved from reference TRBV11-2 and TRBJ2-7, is EAGVAQSPRYKIIEKRQSVAFWCNPISGHATLYWYQQILGQGPKLLIQFQNNGVVDDSQLPKDRFSAERLKGVDSTLKIQPAKLEDSAVYLCASSPLVGFYEQYFGPGTRLTVT.

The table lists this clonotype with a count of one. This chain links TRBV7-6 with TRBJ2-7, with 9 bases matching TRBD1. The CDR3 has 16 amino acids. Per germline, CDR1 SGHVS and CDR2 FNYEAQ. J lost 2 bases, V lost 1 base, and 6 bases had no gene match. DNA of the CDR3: TGTGCCAGCAGCTTAGGATCGACAGGGGGTGCCTACGAGCAGTACTTC. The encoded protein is CASSLGSTGGAYEQYF.

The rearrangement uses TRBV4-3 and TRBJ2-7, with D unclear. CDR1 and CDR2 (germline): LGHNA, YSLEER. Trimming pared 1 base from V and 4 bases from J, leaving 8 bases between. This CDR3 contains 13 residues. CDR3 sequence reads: CASSQVQGYEQYF. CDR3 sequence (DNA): TGCGCCAGCAGCCAAGTTCAAGGATACGAGCAGTACTTC.

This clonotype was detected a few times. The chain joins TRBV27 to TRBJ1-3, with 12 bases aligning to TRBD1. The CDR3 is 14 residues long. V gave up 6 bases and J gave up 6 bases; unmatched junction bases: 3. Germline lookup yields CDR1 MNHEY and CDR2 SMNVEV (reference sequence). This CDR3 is CASRTGQGANTIYF. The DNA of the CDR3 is TGTGCCAGCAGAACGGGACAGGGGGCAAACACCATATATTTT.

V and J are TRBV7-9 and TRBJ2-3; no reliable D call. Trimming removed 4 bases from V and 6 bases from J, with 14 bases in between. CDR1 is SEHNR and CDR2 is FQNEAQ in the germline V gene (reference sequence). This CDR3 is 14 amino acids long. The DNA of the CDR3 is TGTGCCAGCAGCTCCCTGGGTTCGTTGGATACGCAGTATTTT. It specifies CASSSLGSLDTQYF.

The CDR3 bases are TGTGCCAGCAGTTACGGGACAGGGAAAAACACCGGGGAGCTGTTTTTT. Protein product: CASSYGTGKNTGELFF. The chain couples TRBV6-2 or TRBV6-3 to TRBJ2-2; 9 nucleotides align to TRBD1. The CDR3 has 16 residues. Germline V gene lookup returns CDR1 MNHEY and CDR2 SVGEGT. The J segment lost 2 bases and the V segment lost 2 bases, leaving 3 bases of the junction unmatched.

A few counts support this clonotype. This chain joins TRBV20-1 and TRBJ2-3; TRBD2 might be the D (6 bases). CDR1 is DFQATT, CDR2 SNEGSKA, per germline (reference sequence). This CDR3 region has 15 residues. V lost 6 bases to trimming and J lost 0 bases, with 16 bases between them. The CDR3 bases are TGCAGTGCCTCCCCGCTAGCGACTAGCACAGATACGCAGTATTTT. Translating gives CSASPLATSTDTQYF.

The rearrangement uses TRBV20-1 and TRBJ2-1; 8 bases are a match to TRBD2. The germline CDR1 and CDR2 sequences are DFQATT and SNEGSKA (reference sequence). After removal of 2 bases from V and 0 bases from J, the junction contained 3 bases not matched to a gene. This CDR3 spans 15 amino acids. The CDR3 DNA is TGCAGTGCTAGAAGCGGGAGCCACTCCTACAATGAGCAGTTCTTC. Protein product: CSARSGSHSYNEQFF.

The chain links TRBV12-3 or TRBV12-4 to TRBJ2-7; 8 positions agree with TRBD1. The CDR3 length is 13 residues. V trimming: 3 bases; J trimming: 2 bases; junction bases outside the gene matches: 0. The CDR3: CASSFRGPYEQYF. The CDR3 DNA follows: TGTGCCAGCAGTTTCAGGGGGCCCTACGAGCAGTACTTC.

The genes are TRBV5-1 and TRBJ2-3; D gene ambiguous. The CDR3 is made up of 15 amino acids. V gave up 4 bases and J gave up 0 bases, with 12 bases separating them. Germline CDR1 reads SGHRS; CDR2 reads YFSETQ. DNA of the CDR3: TGCGCCAGCAGCCCCCGCCCGGTAAGCACAGATACGCAGTATTTT. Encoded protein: CASSPRPVSTDTQYF.